Below are 22 T cell receptor beta chains sequenced from a single sample in a study of blood T cell repertoires in COVID-19. Produced via immunoSEQ multiplex PCR; TCRdb's table is partial and in-frame only. The data show more than 250,000 clones, roughly 85% seen once. The sample consisted of PBMCs or T cells enriched from blood (not recorded which). The source of these receptors is a man between 40 and 49 years old who had been exposed to COVID-19.

This chain links TRBV5-1 with TRBJ2-5, with D uncertain. The CDR3 sequence is 17 residues long. Looked up from germline, CDR1 is SGHRS and CDR2 is YFSETQ. V was trimmed by 2 bases and J by 4 bases, leaving 21 bases between them. CDR3 coding DNA: TGCGCCAGCAGCTTATTAGAGGTTTCTGGTCCTGGAGAGACCCAGTACTTC. Translating it yields CASSLLEVSGPGETQYF.

A remark on this clone: The same CDR3 also results from other DNA sequences found in this sample. CDR3 residues: CASSILRSGANVLTF. The CDR3 nucleotides read TGTGCCAGTAGTATTTTGAGGTCTGGGGCCAACGTCCTGACTTTC. The J gene is TRBJ2-6, the V gene TRBV19; D is undetermined. This CDR3 is built from 15 residues. Germline V gene lookup returns CDR1 LNHDA and CDR2 SQIVND (reference sequence). V lost 3 bases and J lost 1, with 7 bases in between.

The chain employs TRBV30 and TRBJ1-6; weak D call: TRBD1 (5 bases). The V end was cut by 2 bases, the J end by 9 bases, with 14 bases between. This CDR3 has 14 amino acids. Germline CDR1 is GTSNPN and CDR2 is SVGIG (reference sequence). Written as DNA, the CDR3 is TGTGCCTGGAGTCCGACCCTAACAGGTTCACCCCTCCACTTT. Amino acid sequence: CAWSPTLTGSPLHF.

The rearrangement uses TRBV11-1 and TRBJ1-6; D remains unclear. The germline CDR1 and CDR2 sequences are SGHAT and FQDESV (reference sequence). This CDR3 spans 12 amino acids. V gave up 2 bases and J gave up 9 bases, with 5 bases separating them. In DNA form, the CDR3 reads TGTGCCAGCAGCTTATTCCGTTCACCCCTCCACTTT. Amino acid sequence: CASSLFRSPLHF.

This clone was counted between two and nine times. The chain employs TRBV3-1 (or the pseudogene TRBV3-2) and TRBJ2-1; D unclear. In germline, CDR1 is LGHDT, CDR2 YNNKEL (reference sequence). The CDR3 runs to 14 residues. Between the trimmed V and J ends, which lost 0 bases and 8 bases, there was a span of 11 bases. The CDR3 loop is CASSQDGSWDEQFF. CDR3 coding DNA: TGTGCCAGCAGCCAAGATGGTAGCTGGGATGAGCAGTTCTTC.

The chain joins TRBV7-2 to TRBJ2-7, with 7 positions matching TRBD2. The CDR3 sequence is 15 residues long. Germline loops: CDR1 SGHTA, CDR2 FQGNSA. J was trimmed by 3 bases and V by 2 bases; bases with no gene match: 7. CDR3 in amino acids: CASSLFAGEDYEQYF. DNA of the CDR3: TGTGCCAGCAGCTTATTCGCGGGGGAGGACTACGAGCAGTACTTC.

The CDR3 DNA sequence: TGTGCCAGCAGGCCGGACGGACAGGACAATCAGCCCCAGCATTTT. Protein: CASRPDGQDNQPQHF. The chain combines TRBV5-8 with TRBJ1-5, with 7 nucleotides matching TRBD1. Germline loops: CDR1 SGHTS, CDR2 YDEGEE. J was trimmed by 3 bases and V by 5 bases; bases with no gene match: 8. The CDR3 length is 15 residues.

The V gene is TRBV15, the J gene TRBJ2-7; TRBD2 might be the D (6 bases). The CDR3 sequence is 13 residues long. Trimming left V 4 bases short and J 3 bases short, with 10 bases between. CDR1 is LNHNV, CDR2 YYDKDF, per germline (reference sequence). The CDR3 nucleotides read TGTGCCACCAGCAAGGGACTTCTCTACGAGCAGTACTTC. Its translation is CATSKGLLYEQYF.

As DNA, the CDR3 is TGTGCCAGTAGTATGAGTGTGTGGCAGGGGACTTCACCCCTCCACTTT. Its translation: CASSMSVWQGTSPLHF. This sequence joins TRBV19 and TRBJ1-6; tentative D call: TRBD1 (6 bases). Germline CDR1 LNHDA, CDR2 SQIVND (reference sequence). V was clipped by 3 bases and J by 9 bases, with 18 bases between them. The CDR3 runs 16 residues.

The J gene is TRBJ2-1, the V gene TRBV7-2, with 10 bases identical to TRBD2. CDR3 length: 18 residues. Germline values: CDR1 SGHTA, CDR2 FQGNSA. V gave up 2 bases and J gave up 2 bases; unmatched junction bases: 9. CDR3 DNA sequence: TGTGCCAGCAGCTTATTCCCCTCTAGCGGGAGTACCTACAATGAGCAGTTCTTC. It is translated as CASSLFPSSGSTYNEQFF.

This clone occurred a few times. The chain links TRBV20-1 to TRBJ2-1, with unresolved D. From germline, CDR1 is DFQATT and CDR2 SNEGSKA (reference sequence). The V and J ends lost 0 bases and 10 bases respectively, with 4 bases between them. The CDR3 consists of 10 residues. CDR3 nucleotide sequence: TGCAGTGCTAGAGATCTAGAGCAGTTCTTC. It translates to CSARDLEQFF.

This CDR3 is CASSQDRNYGYTF. Written as DNA, the CDR3 is TGTGCCAGCAGCCAGGACAGAAACTATGGCTACACCTTC. V usage is TRBV7-2 and J usage is TRBJ1-2, with D possibly matching TRBD1 (6 bases). The germline CDR1 and CDR2 sequences are SGHTA and FQGNSA. CDR3 length: 13 residues. Trimming removed 5 bases at V and 2 bases at J, with 9 bases between.

V usage is TRBV7-2 and J usage is TRBJ1-2; 7 bases line up with TRBD1. Germline loops: CDR1 SGHTA, CDR2 FQGNSA. Trimming at V came to 2 bases and at J to 6 bases, leaving 6 bases not matched to a gene. CDR3 size: 14 residues. In DNA, the CDR3 is TGTGCCAGCAGCTTAAACCGGCAGGGGGATGGCTACACCTTC. Translating it yields CASSLNRQGDGYTF.

This clone has a handful of counts. This chain connects TRBV6-5 to TRBJ1-4; tentatively, D is TRBD1 (5 bases). In germline, CDR1 is MNHEY, CDR2 SVGAGI. Trimming stripped 6 bases from V and 1 base from J, with 9 bases between. The CDR3 runs 14 residues. The CDR3 DNA follows: TGTGCCAGCAGGTTCCAGGGAACTAATGAAAAACTGTTTTTT. This codes for CASRFQGTNEKLFF.

This CDR3 is CASSLAGRREQFF. The CDR3 coding sequence is TGTGCCAGTAGTTTAGCGGGAAGGCGTGAGCAGTTCTTC. This chain joins TRBV19 and TRBJ2-1, with 8 bases identical to TRBD2. CDR1 and CDR2 (germline): LNHDA, SQIVND (reference sequence). This CDR3 has 13 amino acids. Trimming at V came to 5 bases and at J to 9 bases, leaving 6 bases not matched to a gene.

This chain connects TRBV6-5 to TRBJ1-6; no clear D gene. The V gene's germline CDR1 is MNHEY and CDR2 SVGAGI. The CDR3 spans 15 residues. V was pared by 2 bases and J by 5 bases, with 10 bases between. Here the CDR3 DNA reads TGTGCCAGCAGTTACGAGGGCAGCAATAATTCACCCCTCCACTTT. It yields the protein CASSYEGSNNSPLHF.

V gene TRBV2 combines with J gene TRBJ2-4; D not certain. V shed 1 base and J shed 0 bases, with 7 bases lying between them. The CDR3 has 15 residues. In germline, CDR1 is SNHLY, CDR2 FYNNEI. CDR3: CASSEERLAKNIQYF. The CDR3 DNA follows: TGTGCCAGCAGTGAAGAGCGCCTAGCCAAAAACATTCAGTACTTC.

The chain employs TRBV11-3 and TRBJ2-1; TRBD2 aligns across 10 bases. The CDR3 consists of 19 residues. With 1 base clipped from V and 3 bases from J, the junction kept 12 bases outside the gene matches. Germline CDR1 is SGHNT and CDR2 is YENEEA. The CDR3 loop is CASSLGPTTTSGIYNEQFF. The CDR3 DNA is TGTGCCAGCAGCTTAGGGCCCACTACTACTAGCGGGATCTACAATGAGCAGTTCTTC.

This sequence joins TRBV6-5 and TRBJ2-2; 7 bases fit TRBD1. Germline trimming cut 5 bases from V and 5 bases from J; bases unmatched to any gene: 8. Germline CDR1 reads MNHEY; CDR2 reads SVGAGI. The CDR3 is made up of 15 amino acids. The CDR3 nucleotides are TGTGCCAGCAGTCAATTCGGACAGGCGACCGGGGAGCTGTTTTTT. Translating gives CASSQFGQATGELFF.

The chain employs TRBV20-1 and TRBJ2-6, with D tentatively TRBD1 (5 bases). Trimming took 3 bases from V and 0 from J, leaving 9 bases between them. The CDR3 has 15 amino acids. CDR1 is DFQATT and CDR2 is SNEGSKA in the germline V gene (reference sequence). CDR3 sequence (DNA): TGCAGTGCTAGTCAGGGAAGCTCTGGGGCCAACGTCCTGACTTTC. This translates into CSASQGSSGANVLTF.

The chain employs TRBV7-2 and TRBJ2-2, with 7 bases identical to TRBD1. CDR1 and CDR2 from the germline V gene are SGHTA and FQGNSA. CDR3 size: 14 residues. The V gene end was trimmed by 4 bases and the J gene end by 5 bases; junction bases not matched to a gene: 4. The CDR3 DNA reads as TGTGCCAGCAGCTCCCGCAGGGGGACCGGGGAGCTGTTTTTT. Protein sequence: CASSSRRGTGELFF.

Points on this clone: Other DNA sequences in the same sample also yield this CDR3. The chain couples TRBV5-1 to TRBJ2-3, with D possibly TRBD1 on 6 matching bases. Per the germline V gene, CDR1 is SGHRS and CDR2 is YFSETQ. The V end lost 1 base, the J end lost 3 bases, and 6 bases lay between the germline ends. This CDR3 is built from 13 residues. The CDR3 DNA reads TGCGCCAGCAGCTTGAGGGGGACAGATACGCAGTATTTT. Translating gives CASSLRGTDTQYF.